This T cell receptor (beta chain) was sequenced during a study of T-cell reconstitution after alpha-beta-depleted transplantation in children listed by TCRdb under 2016. The study in broad terms: Using TCR repertoire profiling, the study followed T-cell immune reconstitution in a quantitative way in children after TCRalphabeta/CD19-depleted allogeneic hematopoietic cell transplantation.

Preparation of the library involved PCR. The listed sequencing device is Illumina HiSeq 2500. TCR library preparation used molecular barcoding, with unique molecular identifiers applied to normalize quantification of the TCRbeta repertoire. Using fastp at Q25 and MiXCR, TCRdb reprocessed the public reads and kept productive beta chains. Rows with one shared CDR3 protein collapse into an entry with the most common genes and DNA. The sample contains almost 400,000 distinct CDR3 sequences, 20% of them found a single time. Of the sample, 3.5% to 4% falls within the top ten clones. In its sample, this clonotype was seen a few times. The antigen it recognizes is unknown. The sample holds no much larger clone one base away, and base qualities are not on file. At the junction V is shortened by 2 bases and J by 6 bases; bases outside the gene matches: 8. The germline V gene encodes CDR1 MGHRA and CDR2 YSYEKL. Counted from cysteine to phenylalanine, this CDR3 has 15 amino acids. Only the CDR3 DNA is retained, 45 bases long and in frame from the first base.

The receptor's source is a human donor who donated a stem cell graft to a child with acute myeloid leukemia. Here the sequenced sample was PBMCs from the stem cell graft donor, taken from the stem cell graft. The chain joins TRBV4-1 to TRBJ2-7, with TRBD1 identical over 9 junction bases. The nucleotide sequence is TGCGCCAGCAGCCAAAACAGGGGGCGTCTCACCGAGCAGTACTTC. It specifies CASSQNRGRLTEQYF.